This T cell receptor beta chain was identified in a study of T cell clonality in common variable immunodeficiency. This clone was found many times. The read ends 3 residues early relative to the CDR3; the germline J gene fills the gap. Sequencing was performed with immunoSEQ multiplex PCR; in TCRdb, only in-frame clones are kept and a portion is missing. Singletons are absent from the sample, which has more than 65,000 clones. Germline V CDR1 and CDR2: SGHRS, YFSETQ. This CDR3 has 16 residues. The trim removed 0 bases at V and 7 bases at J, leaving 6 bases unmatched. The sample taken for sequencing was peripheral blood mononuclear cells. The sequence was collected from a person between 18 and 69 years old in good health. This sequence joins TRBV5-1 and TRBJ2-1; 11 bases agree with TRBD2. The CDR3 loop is CASSLAPGTSGNEQFF. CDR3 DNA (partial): TGCGCCAGCAGCTTGGCTCCCGGGACTAGCGGAAATGAG.